Here is one TCR beta chain with its context. The antigen this receptor binds is unknown. Base quality data are lacking; no much larger clone is found one base away. This specimen comes from a study of blood T cell repertoires in COVID-19 (dated by TCRdb to the early 2020s). About the full investigation: Collaborator samples came from the United States, Italy and Spain and covered acute and convalescent phases of COVID-19. Deeply sampled blood TCRbeta repertoires from subjects exposed to, actively infected with, or recovered from COVID-19 were included in the dataset. The material from the prospective study consisted of cDNA or gDNA derived from T cells, B-cell-depleted T cells, or PBMCs. Samples were obtained from the ongoing ImmuneRACE study (first 160 participants) and from roughly 1,300 subjects provided by 6 global collaborators. Where available, HLA class I and class II types were taken from metadata supplied by the sample provider and were not determined by assay-based typing. A freely available public database, intended as a resource for researchers studying the immune response to SARS-CoV-2, is where the repertoires were released. Nearly every sample came with metadata listing a de-identified subject ID, COVID-19 status, age in years and sex.

At the junction V is shortened by 7 bases and J by 8 bases; bases outside the gene matches: 16. The germline V gene gives CDR1 as SGHVS and CDR2 as FQNEAQ. The CDR3 spans 16 residues, from the cysteine through the phenylalanine. Only the CDR3 portion is preserved as DNA: 48 bases, with reading frame beginning at the first base. Beyond this particular receptor, the publication reports: Clinical and demographic metadata were provided uncurated, with the amount varying by source and participant.

The immunoSEQ Assay, a bias-controlled multiplex PCR, was used to amplify TCRbeta CDR3 regions from genomic DNA. The original pipeline was this. Within the assay, amplification of reference gene primers was used to estimate how many nucleated cells each sample contained. To quantify the absolute abundance of each unique TCRbeta CDR3 rearrangement, sequence reads were collapsed and filtered. Productive Simpson clonality was computed per sample as the square root of Simpson's diversity index over productive rearrangements. TCRdb limited this immuneACCESS table to in-frame rearrangements with V and J called. A share of clones is missing; checked studies link under half to unresolved V genes, and the rest is unexplained. V, J and clone size are taken as reported in that table, and D and trimming were inferred from the DNA itself. The sample data list roughly 380,000 clones, and roughly 90% of these were observed just once. The ten largest account for approximately 1.5% of the sample.

One collaborating source in Seattle enrolled patients while the patients were actively infected and followed the patients over time throughout the course of disease. Collaborating institutions collected whole blood in K2EDTA tubes following their own protocols. For TCRbeta analysis, collaborators shipped samples as frozen whole blood, isolated PBMCs, or DNA extracted from either of those sample types. The origin of this receptor is a woman in her forties with COVID-19, enrolled during active disease. The chain links TRBV7-8 with TRBJ1-2, with 10 bases matching TRBD1. The specimen sequenced was peripheral blood. The nucleotide sequence reads TGTGCCAGCAACCCTTCTAGACAGGGGGCTGTTTTGGGCTACACCTTC. Its protein is CASNPSRQGAVLGYTF.